The 15 T cell receptor beta chains below were found in one sample sequenced in a study of T cells in Graves' hyperthyroidism and ophthalmopathy. Amplified TCR beta CDR3 regions derived from RNA transcripts. The TCR CDR3 first-round RT-PCR relied on the HTBI primer set. Each CDR3 protein is one row after TCRdb ran MiXCR on the multiplex PCR reads. The table records 400,000 to 550,000 distinct CDR3 sequences, approximately 14% of them present only once. Sequenced: blood. The source is a woman between 18 and 29 years old with Graves' hyperthyroidism.

This clonotype was seen at least ten times. This chain uses TRBV12-5 with TRBJ2-2, with 9 bases lining up with TRBD2. The CDR3 runs 16 residues. The ends lost 0 bases at V and 4 bases at J; junction bases unmatched: 3. Germline V gene data show CDR1 as LGHNT and CDR2 as FRNRAP. CDR3 in DNA: TGTGCTAGTGGTTTGGTGATAGCGGGAGTCACCGGGGAGCTGTTTTTT. Amino acids: CASGLVIAGVTGELFF.

The chain joins TRBV4-2 to TRBJ2-7, with TRBD2 matching 10 bases. This CDR3 comprises 16 residues. In germline, CDR1 is LGHNA, CDR2 YNFKEQ. After removal of 1 base from V and 3 bases from J, the junction contained 6 bases not matched to a gene. Here the CDR3 reads CASSQGGSGRIYEQYF. In DNA form, the CDR3 reads TGTGCCAGCAGCCAAGGAGGTAGCGGGAGGATCTACGAGCAGTACTTC.

The chain uses TRBV20-1 and TRBJ2-3; a weak D match, TRBD1 (5 bases). V shed 4 bases and J shed 2 bases, with 7 bases lying between them. CDR3 size: 12 residues. Germline CDR1 DFQATT, CDR2 SNEGSKA (reference sequence). CDR3 coding DNA: TGCAGTGCTACAGGGAACACAGATACGCAGTATTTT. This gives the protein CSATGNTDTQYF.

The V call is TRBV6-2 or TRBV6-3, the J call TRBJ2-5, with a tentative D call TRBD2 (6 bases). Germline V gene lookup returns CDR1 MNHEY and CDR2 SVGEGT. The CDR3 is made up of 17 amino acids. V was cut by 0 bases and J by 3 bases, with 17 bases left in between. CDR3 sequence reads: CASSYSNPDPGEETQYF. The CDR3 nucleotides are TGTGCCAGCAGTTACTCGAATCCAGATCCGGGAGAAGAGACCCAGTACTTC.

This clonotype was observed at least ten times. The rearrangement joins TRBV12-3 or TRBV12-4 to TRBJ2-7; TRBD2 aligns across 7 bases. With V trimmed by 3 bases and J by 5 bases, 4 bases remained unmatched. This CDR3 spans 13 amino acids. CDR3 in DNA: TGTGCCAGCAGTTTCCGGACTAGTGACGAGCAGTACGTC. This codes for CASSFRTSDEQYV.

The table lists this clonotype with many counts. The genes are TRBV5-5 and TRBJ2-7; TRBD2 is a possible D gene (6 bases). The germline V and J ends were trimmed by 4 bases and 0 bases, with 14 bases remaining between them. CDR1 and CDR2 from the germline V gene are SGHKS and YYEKEE (reference sequence). The length of the CDR3 is 15 residues. The CDR3 here is CASSGRTTNSYEQYF. DNA of the CDR3: TGTGCCAGCAGCGGGCGGACTACCAACTCCTACGAGCAGTACTTC.

This clonotype appeared many times. The genes are TRBV15 and TRBJ1-2; TRBD1 matches 7 bases. J gave up 3 bases and V 5 bases, and 18 bases lay outside the gene matches. The CDR3 sequence is 18 residues long. CDR1 and CDR2 (germline): LNHNV, YYDKDF (reference sequence). The CDR3 reads CATSGVNFLAGGDYGYTF. The CDR3 region has the DNA TGTGCCACCAGCGGAGTGAATTTTTTAGCAGGGGGGGACTATGGCTACACCTTC.

This clonotype was recorded at least ten times. This chain links TRBV18 with TRBJ2-3, with D possibly being TRBD2 (5 bases). The CDR3 is 13 residues long. V was pared by 1 base and J by 4 bases, with 6 bases between. CDR1 KGHSH and CDR2 LQKENI come from the germline V gene. The chain's CDR3 is CASSPQRSDTQYF. The DNA of the CDR3 is TGTGCCAGCTCACCACAGCGGTCAGATACGCAGTATTTT. The whole variable domain, remainder taken from reference TRBV18 and TRBJ2-3, is NAGVMQNPRHLVRRRGQEARLRCSPMKGHSHVYWYRQLPEEGLKFMVYLQKENIIDESGMPKERFSAEFPKEGPSILRIQQVVRGDSAAYFCASSPQRSDTQYFGPGTRLTVL.

A few counts support this clonotype. V gene TRBV25-1 combines with J gene TRBJ1-1; D not resolved. CDR3 length: 14 residues. Germline V gene sequence: CDR1 MGHDK, CDR2 SYGVNS. Trimming took 6 bases from V and 1 from J, leaving 12 bases between them. CDR3 residues: CASSLTRKNTEAFF. The CDR3 DNA follows: TGTGCCAGCAGCCTTACGCGGAAGAACACTGAAGCTTTCTTT.

This clonotype was detected ten times or more. The chain uses TRBV15 and TRBJ2-5; TRBD2 agrees at 8 bases. With V trimmed by 8 bases and J by 5 bases, 10 bases remained unmatched. The germline V gene has CDR1 LNHNV and CDR2 YYDKDF (reference sequence). The CDR3 extends over 14 amino acids. The CDR3 bases are TGTGCCACCTCGGACAGCGGGAGCGCGGAGACCCAGTACTTC. Residues: CATSDSGSAETQYF.

The sample holds many counts of this clonotype. The chain combines TRBV14 with TRBJ1-1; D uncertain. There are 14 residues in the CDR3. V shed 4 bases and J shed 1 base, with 10 bases lying between them. The germline V gene encodes CDR1 SGHDN and CDR2 FVKESK. Here the CDR3 reads CASSPLVGNTEAFF. The CDR3 DNA follows: TGTGCCAGCAGCCCCTTGGTGGGGAACACTGAAGCTTTCTTT.

The rearrangement links TRBV30 to TRBJ2-4, with D possibly TRBD2 on 6 matching bases. This CDR3 has 13 residues. Trimming left V 5 bases short and J 16 bases short, with 24 bases between. Germline lookup yields CDR1 GTSNPN and CDR2 SVGIG (reference sequence). Here the CDR3 reads CAWGPPGRTSIYF. The CDR3 nucleotides read TGTGCCTGGGGCCCCCCGGGGAGGACCTCTATCTACTTC.

This clonotype showed up many times. The chain links TRBV7-8 to TRBJ2-7, with a tentative D call TRBD2 (7 bases). The CDR3 loop spans 16 amino acids. The ends were cut back, 1 base at V and 5 bases at J, with 18 bases in the middle. Germline V gene lookup returns CDR1 SGHVS and CDR2 FQNEAQ. In DNA, the CDR3 is TGTGCCAGCAGCTTAGAGGGGGGGGCCGCTCCCCACGAGCAGTACTTC. Its protein product is CASSLEGGAAPHEQYF.

The gene calls are TRBV10-2 and TRBJ2-1, with D unresolved. CDR1 is WSHSY and CDR2 is SAAADI in the germline V gene. The CDR3 is 13 residues long. Deletions cut 4 bases from V and 4 bases from J, with 8 bases between. CDR3 nucleotide sequence: TGCGCCAGCAGTGCCAGCCGATACAATGAGCAGTTCTTC. Translating gives CASSASRYNEQFF.

This clonotype occurred a few times. The J gene is TRBJ1-2, the V gene TRBV19; tentative D call: TRBD1 (6 bases). Germline assignment: CDR1 LNHDA and CDR2 SQIVND (reference sequence). The ends were cut back, 3 bases at V and 5 bases at J, with 19 bases in the middle. The CDR3 extends over 16 amino acids. CDR3 nucleotide sequence: TGTGCCAGTAGTATTCAACGACCTGGACAGAATTATGGCTACACCTTC. Its translation is CASSIQRPGQNYGYTF.